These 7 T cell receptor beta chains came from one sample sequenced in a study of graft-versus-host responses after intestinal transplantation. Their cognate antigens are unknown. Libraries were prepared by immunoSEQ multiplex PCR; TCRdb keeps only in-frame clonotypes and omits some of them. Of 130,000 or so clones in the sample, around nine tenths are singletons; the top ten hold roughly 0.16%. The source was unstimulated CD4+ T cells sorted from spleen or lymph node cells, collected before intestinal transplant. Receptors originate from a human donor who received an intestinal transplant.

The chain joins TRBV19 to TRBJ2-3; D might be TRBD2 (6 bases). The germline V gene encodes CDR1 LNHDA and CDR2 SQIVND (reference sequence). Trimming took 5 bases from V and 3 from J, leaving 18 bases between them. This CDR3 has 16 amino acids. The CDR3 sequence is CASSPLRGIGTDTQYF. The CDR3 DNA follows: TGTGCCAGTAGTCCCCTGCGGGGTATAGGGACAGATACGCAGTATTTT.

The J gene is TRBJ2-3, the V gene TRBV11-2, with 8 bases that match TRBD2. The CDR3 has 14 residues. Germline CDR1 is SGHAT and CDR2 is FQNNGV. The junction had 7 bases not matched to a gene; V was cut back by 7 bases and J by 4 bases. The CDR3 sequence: CASKGTRGPDTQYF. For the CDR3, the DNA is TGTGCCAGCAAAGGGACTAGGGGCCCAGATACGCAGTATTTT.

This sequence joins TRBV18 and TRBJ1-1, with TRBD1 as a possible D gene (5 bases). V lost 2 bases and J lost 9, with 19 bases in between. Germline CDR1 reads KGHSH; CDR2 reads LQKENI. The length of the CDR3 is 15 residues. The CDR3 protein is CASSPDRGDRSQAFF. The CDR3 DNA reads TGTGCCAGCTCACCAGATCGAGGGGATAGATCACAAGCTTTCTTT.

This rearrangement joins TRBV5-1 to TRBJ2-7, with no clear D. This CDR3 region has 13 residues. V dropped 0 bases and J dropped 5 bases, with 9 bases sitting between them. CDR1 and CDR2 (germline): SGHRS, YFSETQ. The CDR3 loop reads CASSLDRTNEQYF. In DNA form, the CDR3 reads TGCGCCAGCAGCTTGGATCGGACCAACGAGCAGTACTTC.

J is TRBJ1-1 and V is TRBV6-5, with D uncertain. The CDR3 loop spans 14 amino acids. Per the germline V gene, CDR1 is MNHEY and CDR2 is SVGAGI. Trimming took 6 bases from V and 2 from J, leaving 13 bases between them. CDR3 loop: CASRLREGNTEAFF. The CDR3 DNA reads TGTGCCAGCAGGCTACGGGAGGGCAACACTGAAGCTTTCTTT.

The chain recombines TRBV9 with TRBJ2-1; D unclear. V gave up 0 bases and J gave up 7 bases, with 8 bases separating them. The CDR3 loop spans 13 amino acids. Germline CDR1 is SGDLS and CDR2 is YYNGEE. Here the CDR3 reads CASSVDLANEQFF. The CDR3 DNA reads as TGTGCCAGCAGCGTAGATCTGGCGAATGAGCAGTTCTTC.

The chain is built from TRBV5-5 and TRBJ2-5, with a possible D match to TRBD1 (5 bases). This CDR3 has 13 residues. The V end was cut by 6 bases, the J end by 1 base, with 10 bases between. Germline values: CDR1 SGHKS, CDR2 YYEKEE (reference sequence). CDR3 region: CASIGVPQETQYF. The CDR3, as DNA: TGTGCCAGCATAGGGGTTCCCCAAGAGACCCAGTACTTC.